Listed below are T cell receptor beta chains from one sample, sequenced in a study of cytomegalovirus exposure and HLA in healthy donors. Sequencing used immunoSEQ multiplex PCR; TCRdb keeps in-frame clones, though not all of them. The sample records about 160,000 clones, 70% to 85% being singletons. The material sequenced was PBMCs. These receptors came from a man aged 45-65 years in good health and CMV-seropositive. CDR3s include the opening cysteine and the closing phenylalanine or tryptophan. The order of the fields is CDR3 protein, CDR3 DNA, D gene, V gene, J gene, clone size, CDR3 length. A D gene is named only where the DNA matches it firmly. The size of a clone is reported for some rows only, either as once, few or many, or as a class for expanded clones.

CDR3: CASSLARTSGGVTHEQYF; DNA: TGTGCCAGCAGCCTTGCCCGGACTAGCGGGGGTGTCACCCACGAGCAGTACTTC; D: TRBD2; V: TRBV11-2; J: TRBJ2-7; size: -; length: 18
CDR3: CASSFPFLAEGNGELFF; DNA: TGTGCCAGCAGCTTCCCTTTCCTAGCGGAGGGCAACGGGGAGCTGTTTTTT; D: TRBD2; V: TRBV11-3; J: TRBJ2-2; size: -; length: 17
CDR3: CASSWQAIRNSPLHF; DNA: TGTGCCAGCAGCTGGCAGGCTATCAGGAATTCACCCCTCCACTTT; D: -; V: TRBV7-2; J: TRBJ1-6; size: -; length: 15
CDR3: CASSFGGFPNQPQHF; DNA: TGTGCCAGCAGCTTTGGGGGGTTCCCCAATCAGCCCCAGCATTTT; D: -; V: TRBV5-6; J: TRBJ1-5; size: -; length: 15
CDR3: CATSIDSYGYTF; DNA: TGTGCCACCAGCATCGACAGTTACGGCTACACCTTC; D: -; V: TRBV15; J: TRBJ1-2; size: few; length: 12
CDR3: CASSVGLAGRETQYF; DNA: TGTGCCAGCAGCGTGGGACTAGCGGGAAGGGAGACCCAGTACTTC; D: TRBD2; V: TRBV9; J: TRBJ2-5; size: -; length: 15
CDR3: CASSWEATFTGELFF; DNA: TGCGCCAGCAGCTGGGAGGCTACCTTCACCGGGGAGCTGTTTTTT; D: -; V: TRBV5-1; J: TRBJ2-2; size: -; length: 15
CDR3: CASSSPRGTEAFF; DNA: TGTGCCAGCAGCTCCCCGAGAGGAACTGAAGCTTTCTTT; D: -; V: TRBV11-3; J: TRBJ1-1; size: -; length: 13
CDR3: CASSVAPGQGASRGGYTF; DNA: TGTGCCAGCAGCGTAGCACCGGGACAGGGGGCTTCGCGGGGTGGCTACACCTTC; D: TRBD1; V: TRBV9; J: TRBJ1-2; size: -; length: 18
CDR3: CASTPLSAEAFF; DNA: TGTGCCAGCACCCCCTTGTCGGCTGAAGCTTTCTTT; D: -; V: TRBV7-9; J: TRBJ1-1; size: -; length: 12
CDR3: CASSWVRGDTQYF; DNA: TGTGCCAGCAGTTGGGTCCGAGGGGATACGCAGTATTTT; D: -; V: TRBV27; J: TRBJ2-3; size: -; length: 13
CDR3: CASTWGQPVLEAFF; DNA: TGTGCCAGTACCTGGGGACAGCCAGTACTTGAAGCTTTCTTT; D: TRBD1; V: TRBV19; J: TRBJ1-1; size: -; length: 14
CDR3: CASSLSDRSVEKLFF; DNA: TGTGCCAGCAGTTTATCTGACAGAAGCGTTGAAAAACTGTTTTTT; D: -; V: TRBV27; J: TRBJ1-4; size: -; length: 15
CDR3: CASSGTGGQVNTGELFF; DNA: TGTGCCAGCAGTGGCACAGGGGGCCAAGTGAACACCGGGGAGCTGTTTTTT; D: TRBD1; V: TRBV2; J: TRBJ2-2; size: -; length: 17
CDR3: CASSEAGGYGYTF; DNA: TGTGCCAGCAGTGAAGCAGGGGGCTATGGCTACACCTTC; D: -; V: TRBV6-1; J: TRBJ1-2; size: -; length: 13
CDR3: CASSSDTEAFF; DNA: TGTGCCAGCAGCTCAGACACTGAAGCTTTCTTT; D: -; V: TRBV7-8; J: TRBJ1-1; size: -; length: 11
CDR3: CASSPTATDTQYF; DNA: TGTGCCAGCTCACCAACAGCCACAGATACGCAGTATTTT; D: -; V: TRBV18; J: TRBJ2-3; size: -; length: 13
CDR3: CAWEREAYNEQFF; DNA: TGTGCCTGGGAGCGGGAGGCTTACAATGAGCAGTTCTTC; D: TRBD2; V: TRBV30; J: TRBJ2-1; size: -; length: 13
CDR3: CASSLAGNTEAFF; DNA: TGCGCCAGCAGCTTGGCGGGGAACACTGAAGCTTTCTTT; D: -; V: TRBV5-1; J: TRBJ1-1; size: -; length: 13
CDR3: CASSLGALDEQYF; DNA: TGCGCCAGCAGCTTGGGGGCCCTGGACGAGCAGTACTTC; D: -; V: TRBV5-1; J: TRBJ2-7; size: -; length: 13
CDR3: CASSLGSEQFF; DNA: TGTGCCAGCAGCTTAGGCAGTGAGCAGTTCTTC; D: -; V: TRBV11-2; J: TRBJ2-1; size: -; length: 11
CDR3: CASSLVLTWGQPNTGELFF; DNA: TGTGCCAGCAGCTTAGTTCTGACCTGGGGACAACCTAACACCGGGGAGCTGTTTTTT; D: -; V: TRBV11-2; J: TRBJ2-2; size: -; length: 19
CDR3: CASTSGAGANEKLFF; DNA: TGTGCCAGCACATCAGGGGCGGGCGCTAATGAAAAACTGTTTTTT; D: -; V: TRBV25-1; J: TRBJ1-4; size: -; length: 15
CDR3: CASSMSGATEAFF; DNA: TGTGCCAGTAGTATGAGCGGGGCAACTGAAGCTTTCTTT; D: -; V: TRBV19; J: TRBJ1-1; size: few; length: 13
CDR3: CASSLTGVPSGNTIYF; DNA: TGTGCCAGCAGTTTAACAGGGGTTCCCTCTGGAAACACCATATATTTT; D: TRBD1; V: TRBV28; J: TRBJ1-3; size: -; length: 16
CDR3: CASSPRLGAGSNEQFF; DNA: TGTGCCAGCAGCCCCCGGCTTGGGGCAGGGTCCAATGAGCAGTTCTTC; D: -; V: TRBV7-2; J: TRBJ2-1; size: -; length: 16
CDR3: CASSSGGRNNEQFF; DNA: TGTGCCAGCAGCTCGGGCGGGAGGAACAATGAGCAGTTCTTC; D: TRBD2; V: TRBV7-9; J: TRBJ2-1; size: once; length: 14
CDR3: CASSLGGGTDEQFF; DNA: TGTGCCAGCAGCTTGGGAGGGGGCACGGATGAGCAGTTCTTC; D: TRBD1; V: TRBV5-6; J: TRBJ2-1; size: -; length: 14
CDR3: CSVRRRGPGTGDQDTQYF; DNA: TGCAGCGTTAGGAGGAGGGGCCCCGGGACAGGGGATCAAGATACGCAGTATTTT; D: TRBD1; V: TRBV29-1; J: TRBJ2-3; size: -; length: 18
CDR3: CASSPGGEGKLFF; DNA: TGTGCCAGCAGCCCAGGGGGCGAGGGAAAACTGTTTTTT; D: TRBD1; V: TRBV11-1; J: TRBJ1-4; size: once; length: 13
CDR3: CASSPRTGREKLFF; DNA: TGTGCCAGCTCACCTCGGACAGGGAGGGAAAAACTGTTTTTT; D: TRBD1; V: TRBV18; J: TRBJ1-4; size: -; length: 14
CDR3: CASRWRWEDTEAFF; DNA: TGTGCTAGTAGATGGAGGTGGGAGGACACTGAAGCTTTCTTT; D: -; V: TRBV12-5; J: TRBJ1-1; size: -; length: 14
CDR3: CASSSAVLTSGIGDIQYF; DNA: TGCGCCAGCAGCTCCGCTGTACTGACTAGCGGGATTGGGGACATTCAGTACTTC; D: TRBD2; V: TRBV5-1; J: TRBJ2-4; size: -; length: 18
CDR3: CASSDRTGVNQPQHF; DNA: TGTGCCAGCAGTGACCGAACAGGGGTGAATCAGCCCCAGCATTTT; D: TRBD1; V: TRBV6-1; J: TRBJ1-5; size: -; length: 15
CDR3: CASSLSSGLAGNEQFF; DNA: TGTGCCAGCAGCTTATCGTCGGGACTAGCGGGCAATGAGCAGTTCTTC; D: TRBD2; V: TRBV7-9; J: TRBJ2-1; size: -; length: 16
CDR3: CASSLGGPVQETQYF; DNA: TGTGCCAGCAGCCTCGGAGGTCCTGTCCAAGAGACCCAGTACTTC; D: -; V: TRBV7-7; J: TRBJ2-5; size: -; length: 15
CDR3: CASRSQGVYNSPLHF; DNA: TGTGCCAGCAGGAGCCAGGGTGTCTATAATTCACCCCTCCACTTT; D: -; V: TRBV7-8; J: TRBJ1-6; size: -; length: 15
CDR3: CSVWTGDLNEQYF; DNA: TGCAGCGTTTGGACAGGGGACCTAAACGAGCAGTACTTC; D: TRBD1; V: TRBV29-1; J: TRBJ2-7; size: -; length: 13
CDR3: CASSSGLAYEQYF; DNA: TGTGCCAGCAGCTCCGGACTGGCCTACGAGCAGTACTTC; D: -; V: TRBV5-4; J: TRBJ2-7; size: -; length: 13
CDR3: CASRSLAASSGIQYF; DNA: TGTGCCAGCAGATCCCTTGCGGCCTCAAGTGGCATTCAGTACTTC; D: -; V: TRBV28; J: TRBJ2-4; size: -; length: 15
CDR3: CASSLDRATGELFF; DNA: TGTGCCAGCAGCTTAGACAGGGCCACCGGGGAGCTGTTTTTT; D: -; V: TRBV7-2; J: TRBJ2-2; size: -; length: 14
CDR3: CAGGENSYNEQFF; DNA: TGTGCCGGAGGGGAGAATTCCTACAATGAGCAGTTCTTC; D: -; V: TRBV6-1; J: TRBJ2-1; size: -; length: 13
CDR3: CASSLGRGTPLHF; DNA: TGTGCCAGCAGCTTGGGCAGGGGGACACCCCTCCACTTT; D: TRBD1; V: TRBV5-4; J: TRBJ1-6; size: -; length: 13
CDR3: CASSRLAGGLTDTQYF; DNA: TGCGCCAGCAGCCGACTAGCGGGAGGGCTCACAGATACGCAGTATTTT; D: TRBD2; V: TRBV4-1; J: TRBJ2-3; size: -; length: 16
CDR3: CASSSNVGAYGYTF; DNA: TGTGCCAGCAGCTCCAATGTGGGCGCCTATGGCTACACCTTC; D: -; V: TRBV7-9; J: TRBJ1-2; size: -; length: 14
CDR3: CSSSRPGQGYGNTIYF; DNA: TGTTCCAGCAGCCGACCGGGACAGGGTTATGGAAACACCATATATTTT; D: TRBD1; V: TRBV7-9; J: TRBJ1-3; size: -; length: 16